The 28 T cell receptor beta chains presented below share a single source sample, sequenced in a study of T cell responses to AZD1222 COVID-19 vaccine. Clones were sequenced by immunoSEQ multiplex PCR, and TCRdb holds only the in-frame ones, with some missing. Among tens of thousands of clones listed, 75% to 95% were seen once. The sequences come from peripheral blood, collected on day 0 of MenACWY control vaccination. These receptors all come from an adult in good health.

The CDR3, as DNA: TGCGCCAGCAGCCAAGACCCGGCGGGAGGTGGCCATGAGCAGTTCTTC. Translation gives CASSQDPAGGGHEQFF. The chain is built from TRBV4-3 and TRBJ2-1, with 8 bases that match TRBD2. This CDR3 is 16 amino acids long. CDR1 is LGHNA and CDR2 is YSLEER in the germline V gene. The V and J ends lost 0 bases and 8 bases, in that order; junction bases with no gene match: 9.

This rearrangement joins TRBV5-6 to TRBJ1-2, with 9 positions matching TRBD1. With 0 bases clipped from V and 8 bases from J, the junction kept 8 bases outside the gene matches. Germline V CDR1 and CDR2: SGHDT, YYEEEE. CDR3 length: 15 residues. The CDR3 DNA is TGTGCCAGCAGCTTGGAGGGCGGGACAGGGAAAGGCTACACCTTC. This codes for CASSLEGGTGKGYTF.

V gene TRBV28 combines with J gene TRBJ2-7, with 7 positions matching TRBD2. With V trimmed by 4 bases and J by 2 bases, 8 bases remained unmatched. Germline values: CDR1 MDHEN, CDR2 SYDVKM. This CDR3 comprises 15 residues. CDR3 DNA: TGTGCCAGCAGTTCCCCGGGACTAACCCCCTACGAGCAGTACTTC. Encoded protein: CASSSPGLTPYEQYF.

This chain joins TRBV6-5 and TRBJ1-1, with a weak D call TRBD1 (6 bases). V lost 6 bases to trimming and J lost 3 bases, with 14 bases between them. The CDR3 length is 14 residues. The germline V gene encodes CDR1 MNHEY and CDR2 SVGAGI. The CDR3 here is CASRTMGGYTEAFF. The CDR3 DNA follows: TGTGCCAGCAGGACCATGGGGGGCTACACTGAAGCTTTCTTT.

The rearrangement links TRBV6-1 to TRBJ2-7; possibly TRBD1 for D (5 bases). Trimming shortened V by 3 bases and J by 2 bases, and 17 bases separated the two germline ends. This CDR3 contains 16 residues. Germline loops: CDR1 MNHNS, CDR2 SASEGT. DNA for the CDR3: TGTGCCAGCAGTGATAAAGGGGCCCATCTAACCTACGAGCAGTACTTC. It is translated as CASSDKGAHLTYEQYF.

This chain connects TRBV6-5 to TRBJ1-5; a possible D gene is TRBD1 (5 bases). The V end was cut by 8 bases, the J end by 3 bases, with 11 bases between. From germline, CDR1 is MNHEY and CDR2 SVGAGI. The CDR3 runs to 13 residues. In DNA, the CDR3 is TGTGCCAGCGTACAGGTAAACAATCAGCCCCAGCATTTT. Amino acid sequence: CASVQVNNQPQHF.

The CDR3 is CASSVRTANYGYTF. For the CDR3, the DNA is TGTGCCAGCAGCGTAAGGACAGCAAACTATGGCTACACCTTC. The rearrangement links TRBV9 to TRBJ1-2; possible D gene TRBD1, 6 bases. Germline CDR1 and CDR2: SGDLS and YYNGEE. The germline V and J ends were trimmed by 1 base and 2 bases, with 9 bases remaining between them. The CDR3 totals 14 residues.

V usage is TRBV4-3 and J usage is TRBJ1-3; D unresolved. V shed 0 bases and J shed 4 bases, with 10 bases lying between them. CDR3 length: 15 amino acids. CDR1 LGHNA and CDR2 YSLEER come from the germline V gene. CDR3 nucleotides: TGCGCCAGCAGCCAAGAAGAAGGCAGGGGAAACACCATATATTTT. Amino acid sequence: CASSQEEGRGNTIYF.

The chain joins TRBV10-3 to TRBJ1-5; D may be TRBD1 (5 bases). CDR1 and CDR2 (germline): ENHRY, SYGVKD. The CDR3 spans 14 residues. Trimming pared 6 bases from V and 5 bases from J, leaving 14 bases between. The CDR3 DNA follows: TGTGCCATCAGGACGTCTCAGGGAGATCAGCCCCAGCATTTT. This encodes CAIRTSQGDQPQHF.

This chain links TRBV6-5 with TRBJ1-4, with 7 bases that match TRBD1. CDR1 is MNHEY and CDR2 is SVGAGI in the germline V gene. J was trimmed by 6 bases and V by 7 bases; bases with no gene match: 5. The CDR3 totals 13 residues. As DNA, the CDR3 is TGTGCCAGCACAAGGGGGCAGGATGAAAAACTGTTTTTT. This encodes CASTRGQDEKLFF.

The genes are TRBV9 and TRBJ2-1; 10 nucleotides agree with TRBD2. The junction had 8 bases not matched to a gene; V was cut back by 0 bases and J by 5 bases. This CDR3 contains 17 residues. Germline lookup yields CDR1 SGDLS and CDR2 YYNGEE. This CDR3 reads CASSVGLAGVGDNEQFF. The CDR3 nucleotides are TGTGCCAGCAGCGTAGGGCTAGCGGGAGTCGGCGACAATGAGCAGTTCTTC.

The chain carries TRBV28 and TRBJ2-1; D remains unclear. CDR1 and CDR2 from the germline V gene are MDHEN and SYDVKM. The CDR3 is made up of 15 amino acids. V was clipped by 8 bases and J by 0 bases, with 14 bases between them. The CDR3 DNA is TGTGCCAGCGCGCTCACTCGCCTCTCCTACAATGAGCAGTTCTTC. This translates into CASALTRLSYNEQFF.

For the CDR3, the DNA is TGTGCCATCAGTGAGTCGATAATCCGCCCGAATGAAAAACTGTTTTTT. Amino acids: CAISESIIRPNEKLFF. The chain uses TRBV10-3 and TRBJ1-4; D is uncertain. The CDR3 sequence is 16 residues long. CDR1 ENHRY and CDR2 SYGVKD come from the germline V gene. Trimming left V 0 bases short and J 5 bases short, with 13 bases between.

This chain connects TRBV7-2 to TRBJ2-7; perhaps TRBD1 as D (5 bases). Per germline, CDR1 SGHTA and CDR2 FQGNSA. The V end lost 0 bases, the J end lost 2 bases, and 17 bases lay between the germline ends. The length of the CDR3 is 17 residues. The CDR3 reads CASSLAYPRVEAYEQYF. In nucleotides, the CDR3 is TGTGCCAGCAGCTTAGCATACCCCAGGGTTGAAGCCTACGAGCAGTACTTC.

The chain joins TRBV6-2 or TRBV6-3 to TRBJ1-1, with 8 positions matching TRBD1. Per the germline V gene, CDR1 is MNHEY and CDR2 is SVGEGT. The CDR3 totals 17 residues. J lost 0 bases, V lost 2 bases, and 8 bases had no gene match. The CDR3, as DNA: TGTGCCAGCAGTTACGCAACCGGGACAGGCTTGAACACTGAAGCTTTCTTT. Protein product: CASSYATGTGLNTEAFF.

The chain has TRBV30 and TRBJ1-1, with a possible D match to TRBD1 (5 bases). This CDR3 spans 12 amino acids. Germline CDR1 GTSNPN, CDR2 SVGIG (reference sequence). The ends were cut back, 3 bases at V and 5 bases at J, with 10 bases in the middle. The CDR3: CAWSGGRTEAFF. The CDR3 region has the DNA TGTGCCTGGAGCGGGGGGAGAACTGAAGCTTTCTTT.

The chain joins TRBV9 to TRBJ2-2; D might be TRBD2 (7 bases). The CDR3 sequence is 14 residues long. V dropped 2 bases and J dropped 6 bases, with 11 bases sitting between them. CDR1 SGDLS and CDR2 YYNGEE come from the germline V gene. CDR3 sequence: CASSVGGLAGELFF. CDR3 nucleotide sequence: TGTGCCAGCAGCGTCGGGGGGCTGGCCGGGGAGCTGTTTTTT.

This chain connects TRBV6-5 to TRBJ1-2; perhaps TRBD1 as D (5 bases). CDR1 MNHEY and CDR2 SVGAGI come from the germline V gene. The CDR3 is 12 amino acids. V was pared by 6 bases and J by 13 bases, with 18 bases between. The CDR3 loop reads CASSYQGPEGTF. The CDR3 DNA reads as TGTGCCAGCAGCTATCAGGGCCCTGAGGGCACCTTC.

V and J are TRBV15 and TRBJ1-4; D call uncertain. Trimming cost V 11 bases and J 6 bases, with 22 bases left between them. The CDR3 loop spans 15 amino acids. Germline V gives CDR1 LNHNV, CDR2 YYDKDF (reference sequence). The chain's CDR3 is CASATGVGIDEKLFF. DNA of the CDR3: TGTGCCTCGGCTACCGGAGTGGGCATCGATGAAAAACTGTTTTTT.

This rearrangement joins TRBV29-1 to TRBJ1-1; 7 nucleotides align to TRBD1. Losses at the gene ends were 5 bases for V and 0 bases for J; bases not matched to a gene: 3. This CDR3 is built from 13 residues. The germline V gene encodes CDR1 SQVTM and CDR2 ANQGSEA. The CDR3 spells CSVWDSMNTEAFF. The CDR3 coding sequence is TGCAGCGTTTGGGACAGTATGAACACTGAAGCTTTCTTT.

CDR3 loop: CASNPTGGPQPQHF. The CDR3 DNA follows: TGTGCCAGCAACCCCACAGGGGGCCCCCAGCCCCAGCATTTT. The genes are TRBV7-2 and TRBJ1-5, with TRBD1 identical over 9 bases. CDR3 length: 14 residues. V shed 7 bases and J 7 bases; nucleotides not matched to a gene: 8. The germline CDR1 and CDR2 sequences are SGHTA and FQGNSA.

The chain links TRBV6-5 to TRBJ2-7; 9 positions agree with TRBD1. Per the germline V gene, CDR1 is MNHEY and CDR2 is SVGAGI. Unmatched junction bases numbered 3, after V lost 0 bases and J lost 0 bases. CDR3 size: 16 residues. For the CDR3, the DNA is TGTGCCAGCAGTTACTCGGGACAGGGCACCTCCTACGAGCAGTACTTC. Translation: CASSYSGQGTSYEQYF.

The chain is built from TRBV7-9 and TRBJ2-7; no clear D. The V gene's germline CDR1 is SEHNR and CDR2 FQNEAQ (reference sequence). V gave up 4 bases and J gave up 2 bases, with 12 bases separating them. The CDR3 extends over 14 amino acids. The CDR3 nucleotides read TGTGCCAGCAGCTCCAACAGCTATACCTACGAGCAGTACTTC. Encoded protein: CASSSNSYTYEQYF.

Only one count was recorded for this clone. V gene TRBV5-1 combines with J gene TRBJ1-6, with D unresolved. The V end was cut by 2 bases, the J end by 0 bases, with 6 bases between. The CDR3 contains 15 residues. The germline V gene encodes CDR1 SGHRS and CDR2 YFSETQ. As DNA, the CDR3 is TGCGCCAGCAGCTTTGAGAGCTCCTATAATTCACCCCTCCACTTT. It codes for CASSFESSYNSPLHF.

CDR3 sequence: CASSFTSTGEQYF. CDR3 sequence (DNA): TGTGCCAGCAGCTTCACCTCCACGGGAGAGCAGTACTTC. V gene TRBV7-3 combines with J gene TRBJ2-7, with D possibly being TRBD2 (5 bases). The CDR3 length is 13 residues. CDR1 is SGHTA and CDR2 is FQGTGA in the germline V gene. Trimming took off 3 bases at V and 7 bases at J, with 13 bases between the two ends.

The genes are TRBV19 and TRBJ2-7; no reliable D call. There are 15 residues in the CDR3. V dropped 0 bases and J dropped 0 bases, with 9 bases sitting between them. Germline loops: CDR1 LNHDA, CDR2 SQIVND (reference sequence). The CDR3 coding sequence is TGTGCCAGTAGTATAGACGACGGCCTCTCCTACGAGCAGTACTTC. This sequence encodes CASSIDDGLSYEQYF.

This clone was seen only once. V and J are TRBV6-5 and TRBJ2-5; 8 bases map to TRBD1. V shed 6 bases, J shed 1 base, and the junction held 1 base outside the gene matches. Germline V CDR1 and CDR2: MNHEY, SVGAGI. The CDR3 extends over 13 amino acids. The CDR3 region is CASRGTGQETQYF. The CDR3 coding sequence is TGTGCCAGCAGAGGGACAGGCCAAGAGACCCAGTACTTC.

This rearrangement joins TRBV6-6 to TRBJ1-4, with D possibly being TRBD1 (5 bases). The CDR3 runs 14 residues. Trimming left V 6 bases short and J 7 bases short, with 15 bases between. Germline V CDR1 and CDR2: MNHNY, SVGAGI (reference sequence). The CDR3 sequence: CASRGDSYLEKLFF. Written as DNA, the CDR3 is TGTGCCAGCAGGGGAGACAGTTACCTTGAAAAACTGTTTTTT.